This T cell receptor beta chain was sequenced for a study of blood T cell repertoires in COVID-19. Original data processing: Reference gene primer amplification gave estimated nucleated cell counts. Using immunoSEQ multiplex PCR, the repertoire was profiled, and TCRdb retains in-frame clones only, with some absent. The V and J calls and the clone size are those of that table, but D and trimming were determined from the DNA. The data contain about 200,000 clones, 84% of them singletons. This CDR3 is 16 amino acids long. Germline values: CDR1 SGHDT, CDR2 YYEEEE. V lost 4 bases and J lost 5; bases outside the gene matches: 8.

Sequencing input: peripheral blood. This clonotype was obtained from a woman between 65 and 79 years old with active or convalescent COVID-19. The chain uses TRBV5-6 and TRBJ2-2; 10 nucleotides agree with TRBD1. DNA of the CDR3: TGTGCCAGCAGCCGACAGGGGGCGAAGGGGACCGGGGAGCTGTTTTTT. It specifies CASSRQGAKGTGELFF.